Below are 29 T cell receptor beta chains sequenced from a single sample in a study of vaccination and CD4 T cells after COVID-19. For these TCRs, the target antigens are not known. At the Johns Hopkins FTIC core, DNA taken from cultured CD4+ T cells was sequenced by way of the Oncomine TCR Beta short-read assay. TCRdb redid the calling of the PCR reads with MiXCR, one entry per CDR3 protein. This table has roughly 24,000 distinct CDR3 sequences, under 70% appearing once. Treatment described: roughly 11-day PBMC culture with coronavirus spike peptide pools or control peptides (ViraFEST assay). Sequenced material: CD4+ T cells from blood, cultured in vitro. Receptors originate from a human donor who had recovered from COVID-19.

V gene TRBV7-9 combines with J gene TRBJ1-1; no firm D call. Trimming stripped 2 bases from V and 8 bases from J, with 6 bases between. The CDR3 length is 11 residues. CDR1 is SEHNR and CDR2 is FQNEAQ in the germline V gene (reference sequence). CDR3 coding DNA: TGTGCCAGCAGCTTATATATGGAAGCTTTCTTT. It yields the protein CASSLYMEAFF. Looking up the rest from reference TRBV7-9 and TRBJ1-1 gives the full variable domain: DTGVSQNPRHKITKRGQNVTFRCDPISEHNRLYWYRQTLGQGPEFLTYFQNEAQLEKSRLLSDRFSAERPKGSFSTLEIQRTEQGDSAMYLCASSLYMEAFFGQGTRLTVV.

This sequence joins TRBV2 and TRBJ2-5; D gene uncertain. CDR1 is SNHLY and CDR2 is FYNNEI in the germline V gene. The CDR3 extends over 14 amino acids. The V end was cut by 2 bases, the J end by 1 base, with 8 bases between. The CDR3 sequence: CASSERVGQETQYF. The CDR3 DNA reads as TGTGCCAGCAGTGAAAGGGTTGGCCAAGAGACCCAGTACTTC.

The chain carries TRBV15 and TRBJ2-3; no firm D call. Between the trimmed V and J ends, which lost 1 base and 7 bases, there was a span of 9 bases. CDR3 length: 13 residues. Germline assignment: CDR1 LNHNV and CDR2 YYDKDF (reference sequence). The CDR3 here is CATSRVYGNTQYF. Written as DNA, the CDR3 is TGTGCCACCAGCAGAGTGTATGGTAATACGCAGTATTTT.

The chain recombines TRBV7-2 with TRBJ1-3, with D possibly matching TRBD1 (5 bases). V lost 4 bases and J lost 2, with 12 bases in between. Germline assignment: CDR1 SGHTA and CDR2 FQGNSA. CDR3 length equals 15 residues. The CDR3 spells CASSSSWGAGNTIYF. The CDR3 DNA reads TGTGCCAGCAGCTCTAGTTGGGGGGCTGGAAACACCATATATTTT.

The genes are TRBV5-1 and TRBJ2-1; either TRBD1 or TRBD2 may fit D (5 bases each). V lost 0 bases, J lost 4 bases, and 8 bases lay in between. The CDR3 is 14 residues long. The V gene's germline CDR1 is SGHRS and CDR2 YFSETQ. The CDR3 bases are TGCGCCAGCAGCTTGGACGGGGCTTACAATGAGCAGTTCTTC. Its protein product is CASSLDGAYNEQFF. Full variable domain (outside the CDR3, taken from reference TRBV5-1 and TRBJ2-1): KAGVTQTPRYLIKTRGQQVTLSCSPISGHRSVSWYQQTPGQGLQFLFEYFSETQRNKGNFPGRFSGRQFSNSRSEMNVSTLELGDSALYLCASSLDGAYNEQFFGPGTRLTVL.

The gene calls are TRBV6-5 and TRBJ1-1; D remains ambiguous. The length of the CDR3 is 15 residues. Trimming stripped 4 bases from V and 0 bases from J, with 12 bases between. CDR1 MNHEY and CDR2 SVGAGI come from the germline V gene. For the CDR3, the DNA is TGTGCCAGCAGTTCTCCTAGAGGGATGAACACTGAAGCTTTCTTT. It yields the protein CASSSPRGMNTEAFF.

The chain has TRBV27 and TRBJ1-1; tentative D call: TRBD1 (5 bases). The length of the CDR3 is 16 residues. CDR1 and CDR2 from the germline V gene are MNHEY and SMNVEV (reference sequence). With 5 bases removed from V and 0 bases from J, the gap between germline ends came to 16 bases. Written as DNA, the CDR3 is TGTGCCAGCAGTCCCCTGGGTAGGGGCATGAACACTGAAGCTTTCTTT. This codes for CASSPLGRGMNTEAFF.

The J gene is TRBJ1-5, the V gene TRBV19; 8 bases are a match to TRBD1. Germline values: CDR1 LNHDA, CDR2 SQIVND (reference sequence). This CDR3 spans 16 amino acids. The ends lost 10 bases at V and 0 bases at J; junction bases unmatched: 11. CDR3 residues: CATSPGTGTSNQPQHF. CDR3 nucleotide sequence: TGTGCCACCTCCCCCGGGACAGGTACTAGCAATCAGCCCCAGCATTTT.

Here the CDR3 reads CASSYQRPGTGGATEAFF. CDR3 sequence (DNA): TGTGCCAGCAGCTACCAGAGGCCCGGGACAGGGGGCGCGACTGAAGCTTTCTTT. The rearrangement uses TRBV7-2 and TRBJ1-1, with 12 bases fitting TRBD1. The V gene's germline CDR1 is SGHTA and CDR2 FQGNSA. J gave up 5 bases and V 4 bases, and 14 bases lay outside the gene matches. The CDR3 covers 18 residues. Together with reference TRBV7-2 and TRBJ1-1, the CDR3 gives the full variable domain: GAGVSQSPSNKVTEKGKDVELRCDPISGHTALYWYRQSLGQGLEFLIYFQGNSAPDKSGLPSDRFSAERTGGSVSTLTIQRTQQEDSAVYLCASSYQRPGTGGATEAFFGQGTRLTVV.

In its sample, this clonotype was seen a few times. The rearrangement links TRBV7-2 to TRBJ2-7; D might be TRBD2 (5 bases). This CDR3 contains 13 residues. Germline loops: CDR1 SGHTA, CDR2 FQGNSA. V lost 4 bases, J lost 4 bases, and 11 bases lay in between. CDR3 region: CASSSEVAYEQYF. The CDR3 DNA sequence: TGTGCCAGCAGCTCCGAGGTAGCGTACGAGCAGTACTTC. Filled out from reference TRBV7-2 and TRBJ2-7, the complete variable domain reads GAGVSQSPSNKVTEKGKDVELRCDPISGHTALYWYRQSLGQGLEFLIYFQGNSAPDKSGLPSDRFSAERTGGSVSTLTIQRTQQEDSAVYLCASSSEVAYEQYFGPGTRLTVT.

In this sample, this clonotype turned up once. The gene calls are TRBV11-3 and TRBJ1-4; no clear D gene. Per germline, CDR1 SGHNT and CDR2 YENEEA. This CDR3 is 13 amino acids long. V dropped 4 bases and J dropped 5 bases, with 8 bases sitting between them. The CDR3 spells CASSSTGNEKLFF. CDR3 coding DNA: TGTGCCAGCAGCTCCACCGGGAATGAAAAACTGTTTTTT.

The CDR3 nucleotides are TGTGCCAGCAGTTCTCAGGGTACCGGGGAGCTGTTTTTT. It is translated as CASSSQGTGELFF. The genes are TRBV28 and TRBJ2-2; TRBD1 is a possible D gene (5 bases). Germline V gives CDR1 MDHEN, CDR2 SYDVKM. Trimming cost V 4 bases and J 5 bases, with 8 bases left between them. The length of the CDR3 is 13 residues.

This chain connects TRBV2 to TRBJ2-1; D unresolved. This CDR3 has 13 residues. V was clipped by 2 bases and J by 3 bases, with 5 bases between them. Looked up from germline, CDR1 is SNHLY and CDR2 is FYNNEI. This CDR3 is CASSELGYNEQFF. The CDR3 region has the DNA TGTGCCAGCAGTGAATTGGGCTACAATGAGCAGTTCTTC.

This clonotype was found a few times. The chain uses TRBV20-1 and TRBJ1-4; 8 bases fit TRBD1. Germline trimming cut 5 bases from V and 8 bases from J; bases unmatched to any gene: 7. Germline V gene lookup returns CDR1 DFQATT and CDR2 SNEGSKA (reference sequence). The CDR3 runs to 13 residues. The CDR3 region is CSARDRKREKLFF. CDR3 coding DNA: TGCAGTGCTCGGGACAGGAAGAGGGAAAAACTGTTTTTT.

The chain carries TRBV11-2 and TRBJ2-7; a weak D match, TRBD1 (6 bases). The CDR3 runs 16 residues. The germline V gene has CDR1 SGHAT and CDR2 FQNNGV. V dropped 5 bases and J dropped 0 bases, with 17 bases sitting between them. For the CDR3, the DNA is TGTGCCAGCAGCCATGCGCACGGACAGAGCTCCTACGAGCAGTACTTC. Translating gives CASSHAHGQSSYEQYF.

As concerns this clonotype: Sequence at one end of the junction differs from germline and may be a read error. This chain links TRBV7-2 with TRBJ1-2, with D unresolved. There are 13 residues in the CDR3. CDR1 is SGHTA, CDR2 FQGNSA, per germline. DNA of the CDR3: TGTGCCAGCAGCCAGCCCGCAGGCAATGGCTGCACCTTC. This encodes CASSQPAGNGCTF.

The chain uses TRBV19 and TRBJ1-2, with 7 bases fitting TRBD1. The V gene's germline CDR1 is LNHDA and CDR2 SQIVND (reference sequence). This CDR3 region has 13 residues. The V and J ends lost 2 bases and 7 bases, in that order; junction bases with no gene match: 4. The DNA of the CDR3 is TGTGCCAGTAGTATAACAACAGGGGCTGGCTACACCTTC. Translated, it gives CASSITTGAGYTF.

The rearrangement uses TRBV20-1 and TRBJ2-1, with TRBD2 matching 12 bases. CDR1 and CDR2 (germline): DFQATT, SNEGSKA (reference sequence). CDR3 length: 19 amino acids. J lost 8 bases, V lost 0 bases, and 17 bases had no gene match. The CDR3 spells CSARDGKFRLAGDLDEQFF. In nucleotides, the CDR3 is TGCAGTGCTAGAGATGGAAAATTTAGACTAGCGGGAGACTTGGATGAGCAGTTCTTC.

The table lists this clonotype with a few counts. The rearrangement joins TRBV27 to TRBJ1-1; weak D call: TRBD1 (6 bases). Trimming removed 5 bases at V and 8 bases at J, with 21 bases between. The CDR3 covers 15 residues. Germline V gives CDR1 MNHEY, CDR2 SMNVEV (reference sequence). The DNA for the CDR3 is TGTGCCAGCAGTCCCCACTTACAGGGCCCTAAGGAAGCTTTCTTT. It yields the protein CASSPHLQGPKEAFF.

The genes are TRBV7-8 and TRBJ1-2; D remains unclear. The CDR3 has 15 residues. Deletions cut 2 bases from V and 3 bases from J, with 13 bases between. The V gene's germline CDR1 is SGHVS and CDR2 FQNEAQ. For the CDR3, the DNA is TGTGCCAGCAGCTTAAGCGGTTCAGAACACTATGGCTACACCTTC. It encodes CASSLSGSEHYGYTF.

In its sample, this clonotype was seen a few times. The chain carries TRBV20-1 and TRBJ1-5; the D gene is possibly TRBD1 (5 bases). The germline V gene encodes CDR1 DFQATT and CDR2 SNEGSKA (reference sequence). Trimming shortened V by 7 bases and J by 0 bases, and 13 bases separated the two germline ends. CDR3 size: 14 residues. The CDR3 region is CSGKDIYSNQPQHF. The CDR3 DNA is TGCAGTGGAAAGGACATCTATAGCAATCAGCCCCAGCATTTT.

The chain is built from TRBV12-3 or TRBV12-4 and TRBJ2-4; possibly TRBD2 for D (5 bases). V lost 6 bases and J 2 bases, leaving 17 bases between the germline ends. This CDR3 is 16 amino acids long. The DNA for the CDR3 is TGTGCCAGCAGCGGCGGTGGGTCCGGGACCAAAAACATTCAGTACTTC. Protein sequence: CASSGGGSGTKNIQYF.

This clonotype was observed a few times. The chain is built from TRBV20-1 and TRBJ1-5; 9 bases line up with TRBD1. The CDR3 is 14 residues long. Germline values: CDR1 DFQATT, CDR2 SNEGSKA (reference sequence). V gave up 6 bases and J gave up 3 bases; unmatched junction bases: 6. The CDR3 coding sequence is TGCAGTGCCGAGACAGGGGGTTACAATCAGCCCCAGCATTTT. Translating gives CSAETGGYNQPQHF.

The table lists this clonotype with a few counts. The CDR3: CATRSSGDTQYF. CDR3 coding DNA: TGTGCCACCAGGAGCTCCGGAGATACGCAGTATTTT. This rearrangement joins TRBV24-1 to TRBJ2-3, with no clear D. V lost 7 bases and J 5 bases, leaving 9 bases between the germline ends. Germline V gene sequence: CDR1 KGHDR, CDR2 SFDVKD. The CDR3 is 12 amino acids.

The CDR3 spells CASSLAGLLAEKETQYF. The CDR3 DNA sequence: TGTGCCAGCAGCTTAGCGGGCCTACTAGCGGAGAAAGAGACCCAGTACTTC. The chain employs TRBV7-2 and TRBJ2-5; 8 bases map to TRBD2. The CDR3 is made up of 17 amino acids. Trimming at V came to 0 bases and at J to 3 bases, leaving 9 bases not matched to a gene. Germline assignment: CDR1 SGHTA and CDR2 FQGNSA.

The rearrangement uses TRBV11-2 and TRBJ2-5, with D possibly called TRBD1 or TRBD2 (5 bases each). V lost 0 bases and J 6 bases, leaving 11 bases between the germline ends. This CDR3 is built from 14 residues. The germline V gene encodes CDR1 SGHAT and CDR2 FQNNGV. CDR3 in DNA: TGTGCCAGCAGCTTAGATCGTGAGGGGCAGACCCAGTACTTC. Its protein product is CASSLDREGQTQYF.

The genes are TRBV7-2 and TRBJ2-1, with 8 bases lining up with TRBD2. The ends lost 6 bases at V and 7 bases at J; junction bases unmatched: 2. The CDR3 is made up of 12 amino acids. Germline assignment: CDR1 SGHTA and CDR2 FQGNSA. CDR3 protein: CASRTSVNEQFF. For the CDR3, the DNA is TGTGCCAGCAGGACTAGCGTTAATGAGCAGTTCTTC.

This clonotype appeared once. V is TRBV5-1 and J is TRBJ1-2; D remains ambiguous. Trimming cost V 8 bases and J 2 bases, with 16 bases left between them. Germline assignment: CDR1 SGHRS and CDR2 YFSETQ. This CDR3 has 14 residues. The CDR3 region is CASDIGRLNYGYTF. CDR3 sequence (DNA): TGCGCCAGTGACATCGGACGGCTGAACTATGGCTACACCTTC.

The chain carries TRBV19 and TRBJ2-2; D uncertain. The CDR3 runs to 16 residues. From germline, CDR1 is LNHDA and CDR2 SQIVND (reference sequence). V lost 3 bases to trimming and J lost 0 bases, with 11 bases between them. CDR3 sequence: CASSITVGANTGELFF. The CDR3 DNA sequence: TGTGCCAGTAGTATCACAGTCGGCGCGAACACCGGGGAGCTGTTTTTT. Drawing the rest from reference TRBV19 and TRBJ2-2, the complete variable domain is DGGITQSPKYLFRKEGQNVTLSCEQNLNHDAMYWYRQDPGQGLRLIYYSQIVNDFQKGDIAEGYSVSREKKESFPLTVTSAQKNPTAFYLCASSITVGANTGELFFGEGSRLTVL.